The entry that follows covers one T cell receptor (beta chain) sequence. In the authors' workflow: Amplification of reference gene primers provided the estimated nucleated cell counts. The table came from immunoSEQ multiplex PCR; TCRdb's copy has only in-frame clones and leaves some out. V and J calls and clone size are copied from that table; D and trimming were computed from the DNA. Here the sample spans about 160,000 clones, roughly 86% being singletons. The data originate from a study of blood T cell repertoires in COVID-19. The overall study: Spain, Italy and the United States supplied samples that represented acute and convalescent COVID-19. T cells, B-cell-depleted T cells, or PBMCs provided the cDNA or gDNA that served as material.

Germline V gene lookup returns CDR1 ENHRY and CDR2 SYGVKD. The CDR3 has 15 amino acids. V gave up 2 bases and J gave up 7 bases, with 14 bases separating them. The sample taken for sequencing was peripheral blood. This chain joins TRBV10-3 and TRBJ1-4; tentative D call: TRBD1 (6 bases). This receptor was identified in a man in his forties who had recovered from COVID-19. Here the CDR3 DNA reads TGTGCCATCAGTGAGGAGGGGGTTGTATCTGAAAAACTGTTTTTT. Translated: CAISEEGVVSEKLFF.